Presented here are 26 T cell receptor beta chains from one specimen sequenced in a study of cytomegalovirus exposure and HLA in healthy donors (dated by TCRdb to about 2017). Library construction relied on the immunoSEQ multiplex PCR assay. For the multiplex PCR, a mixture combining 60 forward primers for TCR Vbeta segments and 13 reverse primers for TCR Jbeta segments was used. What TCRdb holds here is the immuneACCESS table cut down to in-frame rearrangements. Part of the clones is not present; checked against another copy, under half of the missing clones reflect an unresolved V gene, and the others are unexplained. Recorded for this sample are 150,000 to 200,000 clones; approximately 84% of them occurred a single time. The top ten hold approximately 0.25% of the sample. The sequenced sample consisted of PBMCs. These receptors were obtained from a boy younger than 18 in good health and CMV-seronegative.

CDR3 sequence (DNA): TGTGCCAGCAGCCAAGGAGGCGTGTGGGGGGGCGATGGCTACACCTTC. Translation: CASSQGGVWGGDGYTF. This chain joins TRBV7-9 and TRBJ1-2, with D tentatively TRBD1 (6 bases). CDR3 length: 16 residues. Trimming left V 5 bases short and J 6 bases short, with 22 bases between. Germline values: CDR1 SEHNR, CDR2 FQNEAQ (reference sequence).

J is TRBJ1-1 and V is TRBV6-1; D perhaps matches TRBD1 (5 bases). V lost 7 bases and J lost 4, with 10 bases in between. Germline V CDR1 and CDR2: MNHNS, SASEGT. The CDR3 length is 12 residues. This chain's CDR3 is CASMEGATEAFF. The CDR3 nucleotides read TGTGCCAGCATGGAAGGGGCCACTGAAGCTTTCTTT.

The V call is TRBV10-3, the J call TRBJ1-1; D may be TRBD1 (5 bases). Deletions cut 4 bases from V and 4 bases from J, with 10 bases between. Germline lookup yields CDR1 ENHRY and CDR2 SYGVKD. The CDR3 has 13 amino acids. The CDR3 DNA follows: TGTGCCATCAGTGTAGGGGCTGGCACTGAAGCTTTCTTT. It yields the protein CAISVGAGTEAFF.

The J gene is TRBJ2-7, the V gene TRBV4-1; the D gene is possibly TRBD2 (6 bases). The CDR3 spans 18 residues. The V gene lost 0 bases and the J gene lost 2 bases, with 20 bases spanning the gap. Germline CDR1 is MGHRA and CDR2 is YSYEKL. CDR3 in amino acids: CASSQDLLGGTGAYEQYF. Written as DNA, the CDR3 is TGCGCCAGCAGCCAAGACCTCTTAGGTGGGACTGGAGCCTACGAGCAGTACTTC.

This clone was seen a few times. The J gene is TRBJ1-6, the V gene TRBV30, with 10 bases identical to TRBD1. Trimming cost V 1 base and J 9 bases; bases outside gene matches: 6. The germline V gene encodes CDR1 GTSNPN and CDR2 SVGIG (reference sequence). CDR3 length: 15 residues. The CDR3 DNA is TGTGCCTGGAGTGCCGGGACAGGGGAAAGTTCACCCCTCCACTTT. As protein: CAWSAGTGESSPLHF.

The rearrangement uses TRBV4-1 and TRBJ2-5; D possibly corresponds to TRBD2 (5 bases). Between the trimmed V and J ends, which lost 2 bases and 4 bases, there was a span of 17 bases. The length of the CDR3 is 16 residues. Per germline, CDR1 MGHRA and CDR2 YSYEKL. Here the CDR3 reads CASSQRFGVVGETQYF. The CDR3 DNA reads TGCGCCAGCAGCCAAAGGTTCGGGGTAGTCGGAGAGACCCAGTACTTC.

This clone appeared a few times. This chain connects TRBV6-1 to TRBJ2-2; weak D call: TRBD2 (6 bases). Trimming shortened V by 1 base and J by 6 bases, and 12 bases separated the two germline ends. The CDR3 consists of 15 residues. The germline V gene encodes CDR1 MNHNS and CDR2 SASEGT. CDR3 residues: CASSEDDAGPGELFF. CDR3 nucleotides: TGTGCCAGCAGTGAAGACGATGCGGGGCCCGGGGAGCTGTTTTTT.

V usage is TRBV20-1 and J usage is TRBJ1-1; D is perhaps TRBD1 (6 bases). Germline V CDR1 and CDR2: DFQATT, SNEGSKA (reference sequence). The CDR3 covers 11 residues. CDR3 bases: TGCAGAGTTGGGGGCGCCACTGAAGCTTTCTTT. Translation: CRVGGATEAFF.

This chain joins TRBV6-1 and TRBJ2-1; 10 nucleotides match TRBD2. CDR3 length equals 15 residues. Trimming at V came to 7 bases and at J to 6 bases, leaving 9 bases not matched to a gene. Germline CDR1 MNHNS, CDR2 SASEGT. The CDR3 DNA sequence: TGTGCCAGCAAGGTTGGAGCGGGAGGGCGCAATGAGCAGTTCTTC. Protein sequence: CASKVGAGGRNEQFF.

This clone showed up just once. Here the CDR3 reads CASSRWGLNYNEQFF. The CDR3 nucleotides are TGCGCCAGCAGCCGTTGGGGCTTGAACTACAATGAGCAGTTCTTC. V gene TRBV4-3 combines with J gene TRBJ2-1; possibly TRBD1 for D (5 bases). Germline CDR1 LGHNA, CDR2 YSLEER. With 4 bases removed from V and 3 bases from J, the gap between germline ends came to 13 bases. The CDR3 totals 15 residues.

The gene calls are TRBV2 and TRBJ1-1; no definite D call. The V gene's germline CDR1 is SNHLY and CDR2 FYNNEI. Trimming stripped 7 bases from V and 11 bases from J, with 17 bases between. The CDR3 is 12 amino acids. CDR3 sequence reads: CASIEGSLGAFF. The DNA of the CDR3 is TGTGCCAGCATCGAGGGATCTCTCGGGGCTTTCTTT.

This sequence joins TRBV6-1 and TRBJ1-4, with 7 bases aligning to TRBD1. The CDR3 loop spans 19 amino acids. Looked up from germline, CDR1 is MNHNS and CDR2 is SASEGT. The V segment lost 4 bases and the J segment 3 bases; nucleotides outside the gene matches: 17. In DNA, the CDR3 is TGTGCCAGCAGTGCCGTGGGACAGCCACCATTTATAGCTAATGAAAAACTGTTTTTT. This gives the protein CASSAVGQPPFIANEKLFF.

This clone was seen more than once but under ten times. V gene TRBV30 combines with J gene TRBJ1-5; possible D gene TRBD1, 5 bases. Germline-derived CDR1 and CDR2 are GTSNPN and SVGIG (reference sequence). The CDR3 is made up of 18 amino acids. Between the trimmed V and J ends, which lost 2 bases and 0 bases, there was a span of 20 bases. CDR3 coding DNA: TGTGCCTGGAGTAACTCGGGGGAGGGGTTATCTAGCAATCAGCCCCAGCATTTT. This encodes CAWSNSGEGLSSNQPQHF.

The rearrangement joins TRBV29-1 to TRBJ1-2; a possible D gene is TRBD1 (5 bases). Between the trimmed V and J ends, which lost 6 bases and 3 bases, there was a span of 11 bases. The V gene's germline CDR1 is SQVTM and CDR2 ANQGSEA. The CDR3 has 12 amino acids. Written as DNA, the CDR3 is TGCAGCGTGGGGAGGGGCGACTATGGCTACACCTTC. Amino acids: CSVGRGDYGYTF.

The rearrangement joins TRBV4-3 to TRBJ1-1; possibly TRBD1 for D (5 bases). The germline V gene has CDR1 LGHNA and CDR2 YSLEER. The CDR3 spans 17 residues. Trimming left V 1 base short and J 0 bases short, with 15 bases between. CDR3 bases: TGCGCCAGCAGCCAAGTCGGGGGACCGCGAGTGAACACTGAAGCTTTCTTT. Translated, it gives CASSQVGGPRVNTEAFF.

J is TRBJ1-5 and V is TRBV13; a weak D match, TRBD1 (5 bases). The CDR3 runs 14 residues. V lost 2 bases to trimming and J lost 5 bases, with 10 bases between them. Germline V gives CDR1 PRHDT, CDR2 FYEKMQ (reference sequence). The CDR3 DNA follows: TGTGCCAGCAGCTTACAGGGCCGTGATCAGCCCCAGCATTTT. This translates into CASSLQGRDQPQHF.

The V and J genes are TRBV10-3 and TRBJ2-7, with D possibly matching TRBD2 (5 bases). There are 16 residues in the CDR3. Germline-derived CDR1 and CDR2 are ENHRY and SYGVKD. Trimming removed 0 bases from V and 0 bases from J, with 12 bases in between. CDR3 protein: CAISESRADPSYEQYF. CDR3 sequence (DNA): TGTGCCATCAGTGAGTCGAGGGCGGATCCCTCCTACGAGCAGTACTTC.

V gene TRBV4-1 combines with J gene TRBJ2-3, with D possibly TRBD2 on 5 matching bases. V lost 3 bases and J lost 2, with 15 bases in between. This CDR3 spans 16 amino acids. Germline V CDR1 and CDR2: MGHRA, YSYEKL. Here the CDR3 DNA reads TGCGCCAGCAGCCAGTCACTAGTCCACATCACAGATACGCAGTATTTT. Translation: CASSQSLVHITDTQYF.

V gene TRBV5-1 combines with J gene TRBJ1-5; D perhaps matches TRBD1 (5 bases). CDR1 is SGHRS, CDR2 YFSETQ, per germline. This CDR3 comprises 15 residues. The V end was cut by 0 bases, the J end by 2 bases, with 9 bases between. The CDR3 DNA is TGCGCCAGCAGCTTGGGATGGGGGGGCAATCAGCCCCAGCATTTT. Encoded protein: CASSLGWGGNQPQHF.

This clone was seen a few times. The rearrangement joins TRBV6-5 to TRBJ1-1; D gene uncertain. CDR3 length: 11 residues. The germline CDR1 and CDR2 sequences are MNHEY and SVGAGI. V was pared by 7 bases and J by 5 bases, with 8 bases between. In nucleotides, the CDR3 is TGTGCCAGCAAGGAGGGAACTGAAGCTTTCTTT. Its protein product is CASKEGTEAFF.

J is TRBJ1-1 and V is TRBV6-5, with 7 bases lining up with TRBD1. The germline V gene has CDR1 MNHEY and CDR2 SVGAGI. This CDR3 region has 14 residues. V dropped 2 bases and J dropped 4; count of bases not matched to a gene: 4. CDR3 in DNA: TGTGCCAGCAGTTACACCGAGGGGGCCACTGAAGCTTTCTTT. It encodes CASSYTEGATEAFF.

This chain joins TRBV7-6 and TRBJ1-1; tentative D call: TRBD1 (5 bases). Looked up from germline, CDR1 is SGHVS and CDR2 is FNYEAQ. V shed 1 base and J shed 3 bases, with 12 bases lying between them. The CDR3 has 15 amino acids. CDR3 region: CASSLGRVRDTEAFF. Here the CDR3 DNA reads TGTGCCAGCAGCTTAGGCAGGGTCCGTGACACTGAAGCTTTCTTT.

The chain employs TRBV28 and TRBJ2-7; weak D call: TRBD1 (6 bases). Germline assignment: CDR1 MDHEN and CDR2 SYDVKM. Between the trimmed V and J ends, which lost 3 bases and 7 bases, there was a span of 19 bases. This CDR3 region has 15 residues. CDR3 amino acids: CASSLGLLGAREQYF. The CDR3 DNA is TGTGCCAGCAGTTTGGGCCTGTTGGGGGCCAGAGAGCAGTACTTC.

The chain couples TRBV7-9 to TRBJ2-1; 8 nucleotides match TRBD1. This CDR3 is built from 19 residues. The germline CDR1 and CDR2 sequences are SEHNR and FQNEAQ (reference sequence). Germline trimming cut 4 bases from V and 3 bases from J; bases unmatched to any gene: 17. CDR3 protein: CASSSRGPPLNPYYNEQFF. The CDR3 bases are TGTGCCAGCAGCTCCAGGGGGCCCCCTTTAAATCCCTACTACAATGAGCAGTTCTTC.

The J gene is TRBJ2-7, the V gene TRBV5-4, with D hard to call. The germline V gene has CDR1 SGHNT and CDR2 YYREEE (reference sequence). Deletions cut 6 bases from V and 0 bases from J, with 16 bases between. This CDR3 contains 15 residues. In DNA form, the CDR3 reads TGTGCCAGCAATGGAGAAGGAGACTTCTCCTACGAGCAGTACTTC. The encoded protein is CASNGEGDFSYEQYF.

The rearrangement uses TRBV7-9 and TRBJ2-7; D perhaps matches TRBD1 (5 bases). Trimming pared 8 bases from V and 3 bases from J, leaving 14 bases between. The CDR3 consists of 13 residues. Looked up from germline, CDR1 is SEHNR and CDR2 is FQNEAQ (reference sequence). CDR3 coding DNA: TGTGCCAGCGGCCCAGGGTGGGGCTACGAGCAGTACTTC. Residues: CASGPGWGYEQYF.